These 3 T cell receptor beta chains originate from one sample sequenced in a study of shared clonotypes between healthy human individuals. Libraries were prepared by immunoSEQ multiplex PCR; TCRdb keeps only in-frame clonotypes and omits some of them. The table has about 2.3 million clones, just under 95% seen once. The source material was naive CD4+ T cells from PBMCs. Regarding subset: CD45RA+ positively selected. The receptor set was obtained from a young man in good health. Some clones in this sample may be carry-over from other donors' samples.

The V and J genes are TRBV7-2 and TRBJ2-7; 7 nucleotides align to TRBD1. The CDR3 extends over 14 amino acids. The junction had 9 bases not matched to a gene; V was cut back by 3 bases and J by 7 bases. Germline values: CDR1 SGHTA, CDR2 FQGNSA. The CDR3 DNA sequence: TGTGCCAGCAGCTTGAGAGGGGACAGTAGAGAGCAGTACTTC. Translated: CASSLRGDSREQYF. Together with reference TRBV7-2 and TRBJ2-7, the CDR3 gives the full variable domain: GAGVSQSPSNKVTEKGKDVELRCDPISGHTALYWYRQSLGQGLEFLIYFQGNSAPDKSGLPSDRFSAERTGGSVSTLTIQRTQQEDSAVYLCASSLRGDSREQYFGPGTRLTVT.

This clone has a single count. In DNA form, the CDR3 reads TGTGCCAGCTCAGCACAGGCTCAGGGGGCATCGAATGAGCAGTTCTTC. Translating it yields CASSAQAQGASNEQFF. J is TRBJ2-1 and V is TRBV18; 8 bases are a match to TRBD1. The V gene's germline CDR1 is KGHSH and CDR2 LQKENI. The CDR3 totals 16 residues. V trimming: 5 bases; J trimming: 7 bases; junction bases outside the gene matches: 13.

The gene calls are TRBV6-5 and TRBJ2-7, with 7 positions matching TRBD2. CDR1 is MNHEY, CDR2 SVGAGI, per germline. CDR3 size: 14 residues. V shed 2 bases, J shed 9 bases, and the junction held 10 bases outside the gene matches. This CDR3 is CASSYGVAGRPQYF. DNA of the CDR3: TGTGCCAGCAGTTACGGGGTAGCGGGCCGGCCGCAGTACTTC.